This T cell receptor (beta chain) was retrieved from a study of cytomegalovirus exposure and HLA in healthy donors (dated by TCRdb to about 2017). For the wider study: An earlier analysis of more than 550 of the donors reported 276 Gb of sequence data and 95 million to 120 million unique TCR beta sequences obtained from some 200 million T cells. Roughly 300 gigabases of sequencing data and 70 million to 100 million unique TCR sequences made up an early release that covered around 640 HLA-typed donors. The genetic ancestry cluster associated with self-reported Caucasian donors included 70% to 85% of the roughly 360 genotyped donors. The study aimed to test whether signatures of past pathogen exposure could be identified by cataloging public T cell receptors. Using immunosequencing, the study profiled T cell repertoires from around 680 subjects and related those repertoires to cytomegalovirus serostatus. A separate validation cohort of more than 100 different subjects was used in addition to the approximately 700-subject first cohort. To predict cytomegalovirus infection status, the study brought together high-throughput TCR immunosequencing, statistical association of individual TCRs with disease status, and machine learning. A later analysis re-examined previously published TCR beta repertoires from just over 650 donors and added high-resolution HLA genotyping to investigate patterns of TCR occurrence. Rather than drawing on any new phenotypic data, the later analysis identified candidate immune exposures from TCR beta sequences and the way those sequences occurred across donors. An earlier analysis of approximately 630 of the donors applied high-throughput TCR beta sequencing to assess whether each TCR beta V gene segment acted as functional or pseudogenic. Donor age, sex, ethnicity and CMV serostatus were compiled alongside the repertoire data. In a later genetic analysis, genome-wide SNP genotypes for about 65% of the 666 donors were used, and that subset was treated as a discovery cohort. All discovery cohort repertoires had been generated on a single sequencing platform. Class I and class II HLA loci were covered by the typing at four-digit resolution. The number of typed donors differed by locus: roughly 620-640 for A, B, C, DRB1 and DQB1; 522 for DQA1; some 610 for DPA1; and 400 to 480 for DPB1. Because of strong linkage in the cohort, five DR-DQ haplotypes were treated as single units for association and clustering. Among several hundred genotyped donors of the cohort, an average of approximately 200,000 unique TCR beta nucleotide sequences was sequenced per donor, of which approximately 19% were non-productive.

The cohort consisted of 650 to 850 healthy bone marrow donors. At the time of sampling, all cohort members were nominally healthy, though unrecorded immune exposures were likely present. The donor was CMV seronegative and belonged to the group of over 350 seronegative cohort members. A peripheral blood sample was collected from each donor, and TCR beta sequencing was performed on peripheral blood mononuclear cells. Genomic DNA extraction from the blood cell samples was performed with the Qiagen DNeasy Blood Extraction Kit. General findings and caveats noted by the study authors: Because counts were too low, about 18 rarely observed V segments, including chromosome 9 orphons, were left out of the earlier analysis of several hundred of the donors. An association between a missense DCLRE1C variant and V-gene and J-gene trimming of TCR beta chains was found in a later genetic analysis and replicated in an independent cohort. Roughly uniform sequencing depth across donors was assumed in presence/absence analyses, although this assumption may not hold. In an earlier analysis of some 550 of the donors, most TCR beta V segments were observed in productive rearrangements about 87% or about 30% of the time, broadly matching IMGT annotations. A cluster of highly shared sequence variants was judged likely to represent a technical artifact of the sequencing pipeline. HLA typing was unavailable for some donors at each locus, so association tests used only the typed subset. Most TCR sequences were seen in very few donors, while some public TCRs were found in many individuals. CMV serostatus was the only immune exposure information available for the cohort. A later analysis reported that several top co-occurrence clusters appeared linked to parvovirus B19, influenza, CMV and Epstein-Barr virus. In a later analysis, TCR association rates were found to vary across HLA loci, with the most associated TCRs seen for DRB1 alleles and the fewest for HLA-C alleles. The authors suggested that the approach could potentially be extended to other disease states and immunological phenotypes. Compared with the 666-donor mean, donors in an Asian-associated ancestry cluster had fewer N-insertions in productive TCRs, according to a later genetic analysis. Compared with equally common non-associated chains, HLA-associated TCR beta chains in a later analysis were more clonally expanded and had lower generation probabilities. The cohort was sequenced for TCR beta chains only, and without alpha or paired-chain data the features that could be detected were limited. Most CMV-associated TCR beta chains appeared to be HLA-restricted in a later analysis, and the HLA associations seemed to be driven largely by CMV exposure. At a false discovery rate of 0.05, a later analysis linked under 20,000 TCR beta sequences to specific HLA alleles. Assigning TCR associations to individual alleles was difficult when HLA alleles, especially DR and DQ, strongly co-occurred. In vitro tests confirmed that three of the cytomegalovirus-associated TCR beta chains recognize cytomegalovirus antigens. Correlated functional status among segregating V segments might be attributable to linkage disequilibrium, but an unknown experimental factor could not be ruled out. The classifier was reported to diagnose cytomegalovirus status with high specificity and sensitivity in both the original cohort and the validation cohort. In the study, around 160 TCR beta chains were listed as associated with cytomegalovirus. A further reported finding was that TCR beta sequences accurately predicted the HLA-A and HLA-B alleles for most subjects in the first cohort.

Library preparation employed the immunoSEQ multiplex PCR assay. For the multiplex PCR, a mixture combining 60 forward primers for TCR Vbeta segments and 13 reverse primers for TCR Jbeta segments was used. A multiplex PCR assay on genomic DNA amplified the CDR3 region of rearranged TCR beta genes. On the Illumina HiSeq System, the amplified TCR beta libraries were sequenced as 87-base-pair reads. As for the original processing: In a later analysis, about 80 million unique TCR beta chains were counted across the approximately 640 repertoires, and roughly 9.9 million of these chains were shared by at least two donors. Raw reads were error-corrected and collapsed into unique sequences with a nearest-neighbor algorithm that merged closely related sequences to remove PCR and sequencing errors. To assign V, D and J gene segments, CDR3 sequences were aligned to IMGT reference sequences. Each retained sequence needed at least a six-nucleotide match to both a V gene segment and a J gene segment. Rearrangements were classified as productive when the CDR3 lacked stop codons and remained in frame with V and J, and all other rearrangements were classified as non-productive. Following IMGT convention, CDR3 was defined as the stretch from the second conserved V-encoded cysteine up to the conserved J-encoded phenylalanine. Sequences without an unambiguous match to a single V gene segment were excluded from the earlier analysis of 450 to 650 of the donors. An earlier analysis of fewer than 750 of the donors called V segments functional above 56.7% productive rearrangements and segregating when the between-donor standard deviation exceeded 5%. A statistical classification framework was developed to diagnose cytomegalovirus status using the catalog of TCR beta chain sequences. V and J gene assignment, in a later analysis, came from comparing TCR nucleotide sequences with IMGT/GENE-DB human TR gene sequences. A later analysis assigned CDR3 sequences and most-parsimonious VDJ recombination scenarios with the TCRdist pipeline. In a later analysis, each TCR beta chain was defined by its CDR3 amino acid sequence together with its V-gene family, and reads lacking a unique V-gene family were excluded. In a later analysis, approximately 640 highly shared, low-generation-probability nucleotide sequences were removed to address suspected cross-contamination and a sequencing artifact. For each public chain, a later analysis derived a clonal expansion index from normalized ranks of inferred template counts within each repertoire. A later analysis computed generation probabilities with a VDJ recombination model fitted to out-of-frame rearrangements, and checked the results against IGoR. In a later analysis, TCR-TCR, TCR-HLA and TCR-CMV co-occurrence was scored with hypergeometric tests, and a repertoire-size bias correction was applied to TCR pairs. To estimate false discovery rates, a later analysis permuted the HLA or CMV assignments 20 times. In a later analysis, co-occurring TCRs were grouped using DBSCAN, with TCRdist sequence similarity added in when clustering inside HLA-allele-positive subsets. For co-occurrence clustering, repertoires with fewer than 30,000 or more than 120,000 public chains were excluded, along with about five repertoires with anomalous nucleotide sharing. TCRdb carries this immuneACCESS record with in-frame sequences only. Its versions omit some clonotypes, under half of them owing to an unresolved V gene in the studies checked, with the rest unexplained. That table furnishes V, J and clone size, whereas the DNA furnished D and trimming. The sample contains tens of thousands of clones, around 89% of them found a single time. About 2.5% of the sample is in the top ten clones.

In the case of this clone: It has no known antigen specificity. Within one base of it there is no much larger clone, and no base qualities were kept.

The sequenced sample consisted of PBMCs. This TCR came from a man between 18 and 29 years old in good health and CMV-seronegative.

The nucleotide sequence is TGTGCCAGCAGCTTCCGGGGGGACCGGGCCTACGAGCAGTACTTC. Protein translation: CASSFRGDRAYEQYF. The chain is encoded by TRBV5-4 joined to TRBJ2-7; TRBD2 fits 7 bases in the junction. CDR1 and CDR2, looked up from the germline V gene (reference sequence), are SGHNT and YYREEE. Counted from cysteine to phenylalanine, this CDR3 has 15 amino acids. Of the read, only the CDR3 DNA is kept; its 45 bases are in frame from base 1. V has 2 bases trimmed and J has 2 bases trimmed; junction bases matching no gene number 7.